The source of this T cell receptor (beta chain) is a study of cytomegalovirus exposure and HLA in healthy donors. General study points: The listing of fewer than 200 TCR beta chains classed them as cytomegalovirus-associated.

This clone was recorded once. Its antigen is as yet unknown. Looked up from germline, CDR1 is SGHNT and CDR2 is YYREEE (reference sequence). V lost 7 bases and J lost 9; bases outside the gene matches: 14. This CDR3 region has 15 residues. Both 60 Vbeta primers and 13 Jbeta primers went into the PCR. Produced via immunoSEQ multiplex PCR; TCRdb's table is partial and in-frame only. Here the sample spans 140,000 to 150,000 clones, 75% to 80% being singletons. V gene TRBV5-4 combines with J gene TRBJ2-1; TRBD2 matches at 9 bases. The sequence derives from a male donor in good health and CMV-seronegative. Sequenced material: PBMCs. CDR3 bases: TGTGCCAGCGGCCCCGCGGGGGGGCCCTTCATTGAGCAGTTCTTC. Encoded protein: CASGPAGGPFIEQFF.